The 14 T cell receptor beta chains reported below all come from one sample, sequenced in a study of cytomegalovirus exposure and HLA in healthy donors. The PCR contained 60 Vbeta and 13 Jbeta primers. Sequenced by immunoSEQ multiplex PCR; TCRdb stores in-frame clones only, minus some. The profile shows approximately 85,000 clones, about three fifths of them singletons. Sequencing was done on a sample of PBMCs. Source of these receptors: a woman between 25 and 40 years old in good health and CMV-seropositive.

The V and J genes are TRBV2 and TRBJ2-3; possible D gene TRBD1, 5 bases. The V end lost 10 bases, the J end lost 6 bases, and 20 bases lay between the germline ends. Germline V CDR1 and CDR2: SNHLY, FYNNEI. This CDR3 region has 14 residues. The chain's CDR3 is CATPGPGLLDTQYF. In nucleotides, the CDR3 is TGTGCCACTCCCGGTCCAGGGCTGTTGGATACGCAGTATTTT.

This chain joins TRBV6-5 and TRBJ1-2; 11 bases align to TRBD1. V was clipped by 5 bases and J by 0 bases; unmatched bases: 2. CDR1 and CDR2 (germline): MNHEY, SVGAGI. The CDR3 consists of 15 residues. CDR3 amino acids: CASSPDRGPNYGYTF. The CDR3 DNA reads as TGTGCCAGCAGTCCGGACAGGGGGCCTAACTATGGCTACACCTTC.

The chain couples TRBV27 to TRBJ2-7, with 7 positions matching TRBD1. Looked up from germline, CDR1 is MNHEY and CDR2 is SMNVEV (reference sequence). The CDR3 loop spans 14 amino acids. The V gene end was trimmed by 5 bases and the J gene end by 1 base; junction bases not matched to a gene: 5. The CDR3 is CASSPWDSSYEQYF. The DNA for the CDR3 is TGTGCCAGCAGTCCGTGGGACAGTTCCTACGAGCAGTACTTC.

CDR3 sequence: CSPGEAYTF. CDR3 in DNA: TGCAGTCCTGGGGAGGCCTACACCTTC. The chain carries TRBV20-1 and TRBJ1-2; no reliable D call. Germline V gene data show CDR1 as DFQATT and CDR2 as SNEGSKA (reference sequence). This CDR3 spans 9 amino acids. Trimming shortened V by 8 bases and J by 10 bases, and 11 bases separated the two germline ends.

The J gene is TRBJ2-3, the V gene TRBV5-1; the match to TRBD1 covers 10 bases. The J segment lost 5 bases and the V segment lost 1 base, leaving 7 bases of the junction unmatched. Per the germline V gene, CDR1 is SGHRS and CDR2 is YFSETQ. The CDR3 covers 16 residues. CDR3 sequence reads: CASSLLPGQGKDTQYF. CDR3 DNA sequence: TGCGCCAGCAGCTTGTTACCGGGACAGGGGAAAGATACGCAGTATTTT.

Turning to this clone: At one end, the junction sequence differs from germline, possibly due to a read error. V and J are TRBV20-1 and TRBJ1-4, with no clear D. The CDR3 is 10 amino acids. In germline, CDR1 is DFQATT, CDR2 SNEGSKA (reference sequence). DNA for the CDR3: TGCAGTGCCTCTGTTGAAAAACTGCTTTTT. Encoded protein: CSASVEKLLF.

This clone was counted once. The chain carries TRBV5-1 and TRBJ2-1; TRBD2 might be the D (6 bases). V lost 4 bases to trimming and J lost 6 bases, with 14 bases between them. Germline loops: CDR1 SGHRS, CDR2 YFSETQ. This CDR3 contains 14 residues. The CDR3 region has the DNA TGCGCCAGCAGCACGGGGGAACTAGCCAATGAGCAGTTCTTC. As protein: CASSTGELANEQFF.

This clone occurred a few times. The V call is TRBV19, the J call TRBJ2-4, with 11 nucleotides matching TRBD1. CDR3 length: 13 residues. With 5 bases clipped from V and 6 bases from J, the junction kept 0 bases outside the gene matches. Per the germline V gene, CDR1 is LNHDA and CDR2 is SQIVND (reference sequence). The chain's CDR3 is CASSGTGGNIQYF. The CDR3, as DNA: TGTGCCAGTAGTGGGACAGGGGGAAACATTCAGTACTTC.

The DNA for the CDR3 is TGTGCCAGCAGCCCCCCAGGGTCTTATAATTCACCCCTCCACTTT. Translating gives CASSPPGSYNSPLHF. This chain joins TRBV5-8 and TRBJ1-6, with a possible D match to TRBD1 (5 bases). V lost 4 bases, J lost 4 bases, and 12 bases lay in between. The V gene's germline CDR1 is SGHTS and CDR2 YDEGEE. This CDR3 has 15 residues.

The chain recombines TRBV18 with TRBJ2-5; weak D call: TRBD2 (5 bases). The germline V gene has CDR1 KGHSH and CDR2 LQKENI. Trimming left V 8 bases short and J 5 bases short, with 15 bases between. There are 13 residues in the CDR3. The CDR3, as DNA: TGTGCCAGCCAACGCGGGCCGGGGGAGACCCAGTACTTC. It yields the protein CASQRGPGETQYF. Filled out from reference TRBV18 and TRBJ2-5, the complete variable domain reads NAGVMQNPRHLVRRRGQEARLRCSPMKGHSHVYWYRQLPEEGLKFMVYLQKENIIDESGMPKERFSAEFPKEGPSILRIQQVVRGDSAAYFCASQRGPGETQYFGPGTRLLVL.

V gene TRBV6-5 combines with J gene TRBJ1-1; possibly TRBD1 for D (6 bases). The V and J ends lost 1 base and 6 bases respectively, with 9 bases between them. The CDR3 length is 13 residues. CDR1 MNHEY and CDR2 SVGAGI come from the germline V gene. In nucleotides, the CDR3 is TGTGCCAGCAGTTACTTGGGGGCCGCTGAAGCTTTCTTT. Amino acids: CASSYLGAAEAFF.

The rearrangement uses TRBV9 and TRBJ1-1, with D perhaps TRBD1 (6 bases). The germline CDR1 and CDR2 sequences are SGDLS and YYNGEE. The V end lost 3 bases, the J end lost 8 bases, and 17 bases lay between the germline ends. The CDR3 is 14 residues long. For the CDR3, the DNA is TGTGCCAGCAGCGAGGTAACAGGGAAGGTCGAAGCTTTCTTT. It yields the protein CASSEVTGKVEAFF.

The chain is built from TRBV6-5 and TRBJ1-2, with 8 bases that match TRBD1. Trimming took 4 bases from V and 4 from J; bases not matched to a gene: 5. The germline V gene encodes CDR1 MNHEY and CDR2 SVGAGI. The CDR3 is made up of 14 amino acids. The CDR3 spells CASSSTGAGYGYTF. CDR3 in DNA: TGTGCCAGCAGTTCGACAGGGGCCGGCTATGGCTACACCTTC.

The chain joins TRBV5-1 to TRBJ1-4, with 10 bases matching TRBD1. Trimming at V came to 4 bases and at J to 5 bases, leaving 14 bases not matched to a gene. Germline lookup yields CDR1 SGHRS and CDR2 YFSETQ. The CDR3 has 18 residues. CDR3 residues: CASSISPGTGAENEKLFF. Here the CDR3 DNA reads TGCGCCAGCAGCATAAGTCCCGGGACAGGGGCCGAGAATGAAAAACTGTTTTTT. Based on the CDR3 plus reference TRBV5-1 and TRBJ1-4, the full variable domain is KAGVTQTPRYLIKTRGQQVTLSCSPISGHRSVSWYQQTPGQGLQFLFEYFSETQRNKGNFPGRFSGRQFSNSRSEMNVSTLELGDSALYLCASSISPGTGAENEKLFFGSGTQLSVL.